Listed here are 32 T cell receptor beta chains from one sample, sequenced in a study of OX40 agonist ivuxolimab in advanced cancers. This table comes from immunoSEQ multiplex PCR, and its TCRdb copy is limited to in-frame clones, with some not included. The repertoire consists of under 45,000 clones, with over 75% occurring once and the leading ten covering about 2.5%. Sequenced material: CD4+ or CD8+ T cells sorted from blood, taken in a trial of the OX40 agonist ivuxolimab. Receptors were obtained from an adult with an advanced solid tumor such as melanoma, head and neck, liver or kidney cancer.

V and J are TRBV9 and TRBJ2-7, with 10 bases aligning to TRBD1. Germline trimming cut 8 bases from V and 5 bases from J; bases unmatched to any gene: 7. Germline V gene data show CDR1 as SGDLS and CDR2 as YYNGEE. The CDR3 runs to 13 residues. The chain's CDR3 is CASGTGALHEQYF. The CDR3 coding sequence is TGTGCCAGTGGGACAGGGGCCCTCCACGAGCAGTACTTC.

The V and J genes are TRBV6-6 and TRBJ1-3, with 7 positions matching TRBD1. Trimming took 6 bases from V and 4 from J; bases not matched to a gene: 6. CDR3 length: 14 amino acids. Per the germline V gene, CDR1 is MNHNY and CDR2 is SVGAGI (reference sequence). This CDR3 reads CASRVGGGGNTIYF. CDR3 sequence (DNA): TGTGCCAGCAGGGTAGGGGGCGGCGGAAACACCATATATTTT.

CDR3 bases: TGTGCCACCAGCAGAGGGACGGTTAATCAGCCCCAGCATTTT. This codes for CATSRGTVNQPQHF. The V call is TRBV15, the J call TRBJ1-5; D gene ambiguous. The germline gives CDR1 LNHNV, CDR2 YYDKDF (reference sequence). The CDR3 contains 14 residues. V was clipped by 1 base and J by 4 bases, with 8 bases between them.

This chain joins TRBV18 and TRBJ2-5; D is ambiguous. This CDR3 is built from 15 residues. The V end was cut by 6 bases, the J end by 0 bases, with 14 bases between. CDR1 KGHSH and CDR2 LQKENI come from the germline V gene. DNA for the CDR3: TGTGCCAGCTCCCTCCTAGGTGGGGACCAAGAGACCCAGTACTTC. This translates into CASSLLGGDQETQYF.

This sequence joins TRBV27 and TRBJ2-7, with 8 bases lining up with TRBD1. There are 15 residues in the CDR3. Trimming removed 5 bases from V and 3 bases from J; junction bases left unmatched: 9. Looked up from germline, CDR1 is MNHEY and CDR2 is SMNVEV (reference sequence). The CDR3 sequence: CASSTPGTGGYEQYF. For the CDR3, the DNA is TGTGCCAGCAGTACCCCCGGGACAGGAGGCTACGAGCAGTACTTC.

This clone came up a few times. The CDR3 DNA is TGTGCCAGCGCCGACCCCCTCGGTGGCTACACCTTC. Encoded protein: CASADPLGGYTF. This rearrangement joins TRBV6-1 to TRBJ1-2; D is unclear. The CDR3 totals 12 residues. V was trimmed by 8 bases and J by 7 bases, leaving 14 bases between them. CDR1 is MNHNS and CDR2 is SASEGT in the germline V gene.

V is TRBV15 and J is TRBJ2-1; no firm D call. CDR3 length: 16 residues. Per the germline V gene, CDR1 is LNHNV and CDR2 is YYDKDF (reference sequence). The V end lost 1 base, the J end lost 0 bases, and 10 bases lay between the germline ends. This CDR3 is CATSRGRSSSYNEQFF. The CDR3 region has the DNA TGTGCCACCAGCAGAGGCCGCTCGAGCTCCTACAATGAGCAGTTCTTC.

The chain is built from TRBV11-1 and TRBJ2-7; TRBD1 agrees at 9 bases. The CDR3 spans 15 residues. Per germline, CDR1 SGHAT and CDR2 FQDESV (reference sequence). J gave up 1 base and V 5 bases, and 6 bases lay outside the gene matches. The CDR3 nucleotides are TGTGCCAGCAGCCCACGGACAGGGGAGTCCTACGAGCAGTACTTC. Residues: CASSPRTGESYEQYF.

This chain uses TRBV27 with TRBJ2-5; no firm D call. The end of the DNA aligns better with TRBJ2-7, so the J call may be wrong. Germline V lookup: CDR1 MNHEY, CDR2 SMNVEV (reference sequence). The CDR3 consists of 14 residues. CDR3 bases: TGTGCCAGCAGTTTGGCAGCGAGCTCCTACGAGCAGTACTTC. This gives the protein CASSLAASSYEQYF.

The chain recombines TRBV5-8 with TRBJ2-3, with D possibly being TRBD2 (5 bases). CDR1 SGHTS and CDR2 YDEGEE come from the germline V gene. The ends were cut back, 3 bases at V and 1 base at J, with 12 bases in the middle. The CDR3 sequence is 15 residues long. This CDR3 is CASSSAAWGTDTQYF. CDR3 DNA: TGTGCCAGCAGCTCAGCGGCCTGGGGCACAGATACGCAGTATTTT.

The V gene is TRBV5-1, the J gene TRBJ1-4; TRBD1 might be the D (6 bases). Trimming stripped 0 bases from V and 6 bases from J, with 12 bases between. There are 15 residues in the CDR3. Germline V gene lookup returns CDR1 SGHRS and CDR2 YFSETQ. As DNA, the CDR3 is TGCGCCAGCAGCTTGGGCAGGGGCGGCGATGAAAAACTGTTTTTT. Its protein is CASSLGRGGDEKLFF.

The chain carries TRBV7-7 and TRBJ2-7, with 8 bases identical to TRBD2. Germline CDR1 SSHAT, CDR2 FNYEAQ (reference sequence). V was clipped by 5 bases and J by 2 bases; unmatched bases: 8. The CDR3 length is 15 residues. The CDR3 DNA reads as TGTGCCAGCAGCCCGGTGTCTAGCGGGCCCTACGAGCAGTACTTC. The encoded protein is CASSPVSSGPYEQYF.

This clone was detected a few times. This chain uses TRBV18 with TRBJ1-2; weak D call: TRBD1 (5 bases). Trimming cost V 0 bases and J 6 bases, with 11 bases left between them. The length of the CDR3 is 14 residues. The germline V gene encodes CDR1 KGHSH and CDR2 LQKENI. The CDR3 protein is CASSPPGVTHGYTF. DNA of the CDR3: TGTGCCAGCTCACCACCGGGGGTTACTCATGGCTACACCTTC.

This chain links TRBV30 with TRBJ1-3, with a tentative D call TRBD1 (6 bases). Trimming took off 8 bases at V and 3 bases at J, with 14 bases between the two ends. Per germline, CDR1 GTSNPN and CDR2 SVGIG (reference sequence). The CDR3 contains 13 residues. CDR3: CARGQGIGNTIYF. CDR3 nucleotide sequence: TGTGCCCGGGGGCAGGGTATTGGAAACACCATATATTTT.

This chain links TRBV11-2 with TRBJ2-3; the D gene is possibly TRBD1 (5 bases). Trimming shortened V by 0 bases and J by 5 bases, and 6 bases separated the two germline ends. Germline V gene sequence: CDR1 SGHAT, CDR2 FQNNGV. The CDR3 sequence is 13 residues long. The CDR3 loop reads CASSLDQGDTQYF. In DNA, the CDR3 is TGTGCCAGCAGCTTAGATCAGGGAGATACGCAGTATTTT.

V usage is TRBV27 and J usage is TRBJ1-4, with 11 bases lining up with TRBD1. This CDR3 is built from 17 residues. Germline values: CDR1 MNHEY, CDR2 SMNVEV (reference sequence). With V trimmed by 5 bases and J by 0 bases, 5 bases remained unmatched. CDR3 amino acids: CASSPGQGGATNEKLFF. The DNA of the CDR3 is TGTGCCAGCAGTCCGGGACAGGGGGGCGCAACTAATGAAAAACTGTTTTTT.

V gene TRBV27 combines with J gene TRBJ1-1, with no clear D. V was clipped by 2 bases and J by 5 bases, with 12 bases between them. The germline CDR1 and CDR2 sequences are MNHEY and SMNVEV (reference sequence). The CDR3 is made up of 14 amino acids. The CDR3 spells CASSLEGGWTEAFF. DNA of the CDR3: TGTGCCAGCAGTTTAGAAGGCGGGTGGACTGAAGCTTTCTTT.

The table lists this clone with a count of one. V gene TRBV30 combines with J gene TRBJ2-4; D might be TRBD2 (5 bases). Trimming pared 7 bases from V and 0 bases from J, leaving 13 bases between. The CDR3 is 14 residues long. The germline CDR1 and CDR2 sequences are GTSNPN and SVGIG (reference sequence). The chain's CDR3 is CASEGDGAKNIQYF. The CDR3 bases are TGTGCCTCCGAGGGCGACGGAGCCAAAAACATTCAGTACTTC.

The chain recombines TRBV27 with TRBJ1-6; D not resolved. The germline V gene has CDR1 MNHEY and CDR2 SMNVEV (reference sequence). This CDR3 has 13 amino acids. Trimming cost V 5 bases and J 8 bases, with 10 bases left between them. The CDR3 here is CASSPTRYSPLHF. The DNA of the CDR3 is TGTGCCAGCAGTCCCACACGGTATTCACCCCTCCACTTT.

The gene calls are TRBV7-2 and TRBJ1-2; D uncertain. There are 13 residues in the CDR3. Trimming cost V 3 bases and J 3 bases, with 8 bases left between them. The germline V gene encodes CDR1 SGHTA and CDR2 FQGNSA. The CDR3 loop reads CASSLDWYYGYTF. The CDR3 bases are TGTGCCAGCAGCTTGGACTGGTACTATGGCTACACCTTC. Variable domain in full (rest from reference TRBV7-2 and TRBJ1-2): GAGVSQSPSNKVTEKGKDVELRCDPISGHTALYWYRQSLGQGLEFLIYFQGNSAPDKSGLPSDRFSAERTGGSVSTLTIQRTQQEDSAVYLCASSLDWYYGYTFGSGTRLTVV.

V usage is TRBV6-6 and J usage is TRBJ2-3; D is unresolved. Between the trimmed V and J ends, which lost 8 bases and 4 bases, there was a span of 7 bases. The CDR3 totals 11 residues. CDR1 is MNHNY and CDR2 is SVGAGI in the germline V gene (reference sequence). Written as DNA, the CDR3 is TGTGCCAGCGGGTCCCCAGATACGCAGTATTTT. It is translated as CASGSPDTQYF.

The gene calls are TRBV6-5 and TRBJ1-1; D call uncertain. Trimming removed 6 bases at V and 2 bases at J, with 4 bases between. Germline V gene lookup returns CDR1 MNHEY and CDR2 SVGAGI. This CDR3 region has 11 residues. CDR3 DNA sequence: TGTGCCAGCAGCTCCAACACTGAAGCTTTCTTT. Its translation: CASSSNTEAFF.

V is TRBV4-1 and J is TRBJ2-7, with D perhaps TRBD2 (6 bases). From germline, CDR1 is MGHRA and CDR2 YSYEKL. The CDR3 spans 16 residues. V gave up 2 bases and J gave up 3 bases, with 17 bases separating them. The CDR3: CASSQLGGNSVYEQYF. The CDR3 nucleotides read TGCGCCAGCAGCCAACTCGGGGGAAATTCGGTCTACGAGCAGTACTTC.

The rearrangement joins TRBV5-1 to TRBJ2-7; no firm D call. Germline CDR1 and CDR2: SGHRS and YFSETQ. V lost 0 bases and J 3 bases, leaving 19 bases between the germline ends. The CDR3 runs to 17 residues. The CDR3 DNA follows: TGCGCCAGCAGCTTGGCATCGGTTGACGCAACCTTCTACGAGCAGTACTTC. Its translation is CASSLASVDATFYEQYF.

About this clone: Relative to the germline gene, one junction end is altered; a read error may explain this. V usage is TRBV5-1 and J usage is TRBJ2-5; 7 bases fit TRBD2. This CDR3 is 15 amino acids long. Germline values: CDR1 SGHRS, CDR2 YFSETQ. The CDR3: CASNLASGLQETQYF. In nucleotides, the CDR3 is TGCGCCAGCAACTTGGCTAGCGGCCTCCAAGAGACCCAGTACTTC.

The V gene is TRBV11-3, the J gene TRBJ2-7, with a possible D match to TRBD1 (6 bases). Germline CDR1 reads SGHNT; CDR2 reads YENEEA. Trimming took off 0 bases at V and 5 bases at J, with 8 bases between the two ends. The CDR3 length is 13 residues. CDR3 loop: CASSLEQGHEQYV. The CDR3 DNA is TGTGCCAGCAGCTTAGAACAGGGCCACGAGCAGTACGTC.

This rearrangement joins TRBV6-5 to TRBJ2-5; 8 nucleotides agree with TRBD2. The CDR3 sequence is 15 residues long. Germline V gene data show CDR1 as MNHEY and CDR2 as SVGAGI. V gave up 6 bases and J gave up 5 bases; unmatched junction bases: 11. CDR3 nucleotides: TGTGCCAGCAGGGACCTCCGGGGGGGCGCCGAGACCCAGTACTTC. This codes for CASRDLRGGAETQYF.

This clone was seen more than once but under ten times. The genes are TRBV25-1 and TRBJ2-7, with no clear D. The V end was cut by 0 bases, the J end by 6 bases, with 9 bases between. The CDR3 has 13 amino acids. Germline-derived CDR1 and CDR2 are MGHDK and SYGVNS. Here the CDR3 DNA reads TGTGCCAGCAGTGAATATGGGGTGGGCGAGCAGTACTTC. As protein: CASSEYGVGEQYF.

This clone came up a few times. This chain connects TRBV13 to TRBJ2-1; D ambiguous. V lost 4 bases, J lost 5 bases, and 12 bases lay in between. In germline, CDR1 is PRHDT, CDR2 FYEKMQ (reference sequence). The CDR3 has 14 amino acids. The CDR3 DNA follows: TGTGCCAGCAGCTACAATCGCAACGACAATGAGCAGTTCTTC. This encodes CASSYNRNDNEQFF.

This chain connects TRBV2 to TRBJ1-5, with D possibly being TRBD1 (6 bases). Looked up from germline, CDR1 is SNHLY and CDR2 is FYNNEI. This CDR3 spans 14 amino acids. V was shortened by 7 bases and J by 0 bases, with 10 bases between the two germline ends. CDR3 coding DNA: TGTGCCAGCACGGGGGCGAATAGCAATCAGCCCCAGCATTTT. Amino acids: CASTGANSNQPQHF.

About this clone: Different DNA sequences within this sample yield the same CDR3. The chain has TRBV2 and TRBJ1-5, with D unclear. The germline V gene has CDR1 SNHLY and CDR2 FYNNEI. This CDR3 contains 12 residues. V was trimmed by 3 bases and J by 5 bases, leaving 5 bases between them. CDR3 nucleotide sequence: TGTGCCAGCAGTGATCGGGATCAGCCCCAGCATTTT. This translates into CASSDRDQPQHF.

The chain links TRBV7-2 to TRBJ1-2; TRBD1 might be the D (6 bases). Trimming pared 5 bases from V and 5 bases from J, leaving 18 bases between. This CDR3 region has 15 residues. CDR1 is SGHTA, CDR2 FQGNSA, per germline. CDR3 protein: CASSLTGITLYGYTF. The CDR3 coding sequence is TGTGCCAGCAGCCTAACAGGGATAACTTTGTATGGCTACACCTTC.